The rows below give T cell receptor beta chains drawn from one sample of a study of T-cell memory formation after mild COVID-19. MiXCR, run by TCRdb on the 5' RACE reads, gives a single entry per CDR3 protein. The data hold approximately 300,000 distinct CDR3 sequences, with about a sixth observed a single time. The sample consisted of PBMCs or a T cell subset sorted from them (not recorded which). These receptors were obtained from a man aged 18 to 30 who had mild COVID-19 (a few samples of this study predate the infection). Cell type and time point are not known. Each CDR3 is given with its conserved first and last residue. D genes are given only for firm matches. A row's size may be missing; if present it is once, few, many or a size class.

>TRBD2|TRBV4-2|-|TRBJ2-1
TGTGCCAGCAGCCAAGGATCCGGGGGGGGTTACAATGAGCAGTTCTTC
CASSQGSGGGYNEQFF
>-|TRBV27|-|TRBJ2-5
TGTGCCAGCAGTGGAGGGGTTTTGGAGACCCAGTACTTC
CASSGGVLETQYF
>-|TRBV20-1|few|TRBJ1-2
TGCAGTGCTAGAGATCCCGAAGTTCCTAACTATGGCTACACCTTC
CSARDPEVPNYGYTF
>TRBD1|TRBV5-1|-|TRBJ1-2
TGCGCCAGCAGCGCCGGGACAGGGGTCTATGGCTACACCTTC
CASSAGTGVYGYTF
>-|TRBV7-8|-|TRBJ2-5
TGTGCCAGCAGCTTAGGTGCAGGGTGGCAAGAGACCCAGTACTTC
CASSLGAGWQETQYF
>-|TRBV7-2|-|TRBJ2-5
TGTGCCAGCAGCTTGGACTTTGACAGGGGAGGGGAGACCCAGTACTTC
CASSLDFDRGGETQYF
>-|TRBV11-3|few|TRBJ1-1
TGTGCCAGCAGCTACTCAGGCGAGAACACTGAAGCTTTCTTT
CASSYSGENTEAFF
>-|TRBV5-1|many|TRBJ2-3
TGCGCCAGCAGCTTGGGCCCGGGTTCAGATACGCAGTATTTT
CASSLGPGSDTQYF
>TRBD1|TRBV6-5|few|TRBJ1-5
TGTGCCAGCAGTTACTCTGGGACAGGGGTCAATCAGCCCCAGCATTTT
CASSYSGTGVNQPQHF
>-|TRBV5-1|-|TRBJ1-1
TGCGCCAGCAGCTTACAGCAGCTGAACACTGAAGCTTTCTTT
CASSLQQLNTEAFF
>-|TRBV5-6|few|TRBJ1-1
TGTGCCAGCAGCTCTGACACCATTACTGAAGCTTTCTTT
CASSSDTITEAFF
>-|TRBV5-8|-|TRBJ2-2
TGTGCCAGCAGCTTGAAGATAGGGGTCGGGAACACCGGGGAGCTGTTTTTT
CASSLKIGVGNTGELFF
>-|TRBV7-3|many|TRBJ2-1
TGTGCCAGCAGCTCGCAGGGGAATGAGCAGTTCTTC
CASSSQGNEQFF
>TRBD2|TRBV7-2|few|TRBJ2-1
TGTGCCAGCAGCTTAGCCGGACTAGCCGAGCAGTTCTTC
CASSLAGLAEQFF
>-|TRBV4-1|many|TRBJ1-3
TGCGCCAGCAGCCAAGTTACCGGGAGCTCTGGAAACACCATATATTTT
CASSQVTGSSGNTIYF
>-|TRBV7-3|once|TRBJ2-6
TGTGCCAGCAGCTTGGGACACTATGGGGCCAACGTCCTGACTTTC
CASSLGHYGANVLTF
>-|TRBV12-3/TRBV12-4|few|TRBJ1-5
TGTGCCAGCAGTTCGTCCCCACCCTTCGACAGCGCTTTGTATAGCAATCAGCCCCAGCATTTT
CASSSSPPFDSALYSNQPQHF
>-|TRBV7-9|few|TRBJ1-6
TGTGCCAGCAGCGAAACGGCCGGATCACCCCTCCACTTT
CASSETAGSPLHF
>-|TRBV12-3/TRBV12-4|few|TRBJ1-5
TGTGCCAGCAGTTCGGACAGTAGCAATCAGCCCCAGCATTTT
CASSSDSSNQPQHF
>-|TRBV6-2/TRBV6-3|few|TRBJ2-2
TGTGCCAGCAGCCGGCAGGGACGGGCCGGGGAGCTGTTTTTT
CASSRQGRAGELFF
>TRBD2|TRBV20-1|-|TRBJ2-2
TGCAGTGCTAGGGGGGGGACGAACACCGGGGAGCTGTTTTTT
CSARGGTNTGELFF
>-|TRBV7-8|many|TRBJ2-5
TGTGCCAGCAGCCCAACTAGTGGTGAGACCCAGTACTTC
CASSPTSGETQYF
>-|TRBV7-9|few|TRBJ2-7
TGTGCCAGCAGCCAGTTGGGGGAAACCTACGAGCAGTACTTC
CASSQLGETYEQYF
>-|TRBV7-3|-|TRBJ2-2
TGTGCCAGCAGCCCACACCCCACCGGGGAGCTGTTTTTT
CASSPHPTGELFF
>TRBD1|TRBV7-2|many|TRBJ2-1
TGTGCCAGCAGCCCGGCGGTGGGGACAGCACTAAGTGAGCAGTTCTTC
CASSPAVGTALSEQFF